This T cell receptor beta chain was retrieved from a study of cytomegalovirus exposure and HLA in healthy donors. The study, taken as a whole, reports: It was in a later analysis that TCR association rates were seen to vary by HLA locus, highest for DRB1 and lowest for HLA-C. CMV serostatus alone was available as immune exposure information. Several of the most significant clusters appeared linked to common viral pathogens, based on a later analysis.

V was cut by 0 bases and J by 5 bases, with 11 bases left in between. Germline lookup yields CDR1 SGHRS and CDR2 YFSETQ. CDR3 size: 14 residues. This clone was picked up one time. The antigen is undetermined. PCR involved 60 Vbeta and 13 Jbeta primers. Original data processing: The authors later counted around 80 million unique TCR beta chains, some 12 million of them shared. Method: immunoSEQ multiplex PCR; TCRdb's copy keeps in-frame clones and lacks some. V and J calls and clone size are copied from that table; D and trimming were computed from the DNA. The sample records about 130,000 clones, about 81% being singletons.

This chain uses TRBV5-1 with TRBJ2-5; D might be TRBD1 (5 bases). Source material: PBMCs. The source of this sequence is a woman aged 50 to 65 in good health and CMV-seropositive. CDR3: CASSLEAGMETQYF. As DNA, the CDR3 is TGCGCCAGCAGCTTGGAGGCAGGGATGGAGACCCAGTACTTC.